The 26 T cell receptor beta chains listed next were all sequenced from one sample in a study of PD-1 blockade in classical Hodgkin lymphoma. The protocol was immunoSEQ multiplex PCR, while the TCRdb copy is restricted to in-frame clones and leaves out a portion. The table shows approximately 6,800 clones, with just under 80% occurring only once. All patients experienced relapse after autologous stem cell transplantation, and brentuximab vedotin exposure was variable. CD4+ T cells were purified from thawed PBMCs by negative selection. The sample consisted of CD4+ T cells from blood, taken at baseline. Receptors originate from a human donor with classical Hodgkin lymphoma.

The J gene is TRBJ2-5, the V gene TRBV15; TRBD2 matches at 8 bases. CDR3 length: 15 residues. V lost 4 bases, J lost 2 bases, and 6 bases stayed unmatched. Germline V lookup: CDR1 LNHNV, CDR2 YYDKDF (reference sequence). CDR3 DNA sequence: TGTGCCACCAGCAAACCGGGGACTAGTCAAGAGACCCAGTACTTC. This codes for CATSKPGTSQETQYF.

This clone was recorded only once. The chain employs TRBV14 and TRBJ2-7; D may be TRBD1 (6 bases). CDR1 and CDR2 from the germline V gene are SGHDN and FVKESK. CDR3 length: 16 residues. The V end was cut by 0 bases, the J end by 5 bases, with 17 bases between. Here the CDR3 reads CASSQDRGGYGNEQYF. The CDR3 DNA follows: TGTGCCAGCAGCCAAGACAGGGGCGGATACGGGAACGAGCAGTACTTC.

The chain joins TRBV28 to TRBJ2-7; D is tentatively TRBD1 or TRBD2 (5 bases each). Trimming removed 3 bases from V and 6 bases from J, with 18 bases in between. The germline gives CDR1 MDHEN, CDR2 SYDVKM. This CDR3 comprises 15 residues. CDR3: CASSFGGTGTSEQYF. The CDR3 DNA sequence: TGTGCCAGCAGTTTTGGTGGGACGGGGACCTCCGAGCAGTACTTC.

V usage is TRBV7-8 and J usage is TRBJ1-5; 7 positions match TRBD1. Germline V gene lookup returns CDR1 SGHVS and CDR2 FQNEAQ. This CDR3 region has 15 residues. Trimming cost V 5 bases and J 4 bases; bases outside gene matches: 8. Here the CDR3 DNA reads TGTGCCAGCAGCCGGAGTATACAGGGGAATCAGCCCCAGCATTTT. Protein: CASSRSIQGNQPQHF.

This clone has more than one count but fewer than ten. V and J are TRBV6-5 and TRBJ1-2, with TRBD1 identical over 7 bases. The junction had 3 bases not matched to a gene; V was cut back by 0 bases and J by 5 bases. Germline V CDR1 and CDR2: MNHEY, SVGAGI. This CDR3 region has 14 residues. The CDR3 here is CASSYSGGVYGYTF. In nucleotides, the CDR3 is TGTGCCAGCAGTTACTCAGGGGGCGTATATGGCTACACCTTC.

The V gene is TRBV2, the J gene TRBJ2-5; D unresolved. This CDR3 contains 12 residues. The germline gives CDR1 SNHLY, CDR2 FYNNEI. The V end lost 4 bases, the J end lost 1 base, and 4 bases lay between the germline ends. CDR3 nucleotides: TGTGCCAGCAGTGCCAGCCAAGAGACCCAGTACTTC. Translation gives CASSASQETQYF.

The V and J genes are TRBV5-1 and TRBJ2-7, with 9 bases aligning to TRBD2. The CDR3 covers 17 residues. In germline, CDR1 is SGHRS, CDR2 YFSETQ. Germline trimming cut 0 bases from V and 5 bases from J; bases unmatched to any gene: 12. The CDR3 loop reads CASSLDYWREGVHEQYF. Here the CDR3 DNA reads TGCGCCAGCAGCTTGGATTATTGGCGGGAGGGCGTCCACGAGCAGTACTTC.

The V and J genes are TRBV2 and TRBJ2-5; 7 bases fit TRBD1. The last part of the DNA fits TRBJ2-7 better; the J call may be wrong. This CDR3 has 12 amino acids. Germline V gene sequence: CDR1 SNHLY, CDR2 FYNNEI. CDR3 sequence (DNA): TGTGCCACCTCGACAGGGCTCGGCGAGCAGTACTTC. It specifies CATSTGLGEQYF.

The chain has TRBV6-1 and TRBJ2-2, with 7 positions matching TRBD2. This CDR3 has 15 residues. After removal of 5 bases from V and 0 bases from J, the junction contained 3 bases not matched to a gene. Per the germline V gene, CDR1 is MNHNS and CDR2 is SASEGT. The CDR3 sequence is CASSFGLANTGELFF. The CDR3, as DNA: TGTGCCAGCAGTTTTGGACTAGCGAACACCGGGGAGCTGTTTTTT.

The gene calls are TRBV29-1 and TRBJ2-7; D remains unclear. V lost 4 bases and J 0 bases, leaving 7 bases between the germline ends. Germline CDR1 and CDR2: SQVTM and ANQGSEA. The CDR3 is made up of 12 amino acids. The CDR3 here is CSVGVASYEQYF. The CDR3 DNA reads as TGCAGCGTTGGAGTAGCCTCCTACGAGCAGTACTTC.

This chain links TRBV2 with TRBJ2-7; 12 bases align to TRBD2. Per the germline V gene, CDR1 is SNHLY and CDR2 is FYNNEI. The CDR3 covers 18 residues. Losses at the gene ends were 5 bases for V and 5 bases for J; bases not matched to a gene: 16. The CDR3 DNA sequence: TGTGCCAGCAGTAAGACTAGCGGGAGAGCTGGACAGGTCCACGAGCAGTACTTC. Protein: CASSKTSGRAGQVHEQYF.

The chain recombines TRBV5-5 with TRBJ2-1; D gene unclear. Deletions cut 3 bases from V and 6 bases from J, with 10 bases between. Per the germline V gene, CDR1 is SGHKS and CDR2 is YYEKEE (reference sequence). CDR3 length equals 13 residues. The CDR3 DNA is TGTGCCAGCAGCTCCACCAATTTCAATGAGCAGTTCTTC. Its protein product is CASSSTNFNEQFF.

This clone was seen only a few times. The chain has TRBV2 and TRBJ1-1, with D possibly being TRBD1 (6 bases). Per germline, CDR1 SNHLY and CDR2 FYNNEI. Trimming stripped 4 bases from V and 11 bases from J, with 23 bases between. This CDR3 comprises 15 residues. As DNA, the CDR3 is TGTGCCAGCAGTGGGGCGGACAGCGCATCTACGTATGCTTTCTTT. Translated, it gives CASSGADSASTYAFF.

This chain links TRBV19 with TRBJ2-7, with 15 bases fitting TRBD2. J gave up 3 bases and V 4 bases, and 4 bases lay outside the gene matches. This CDR3 is built from 16 residues. Germline V CDR1 and CDR2: LNHDA, SQIVND (reference sequence). The CDR3 loop is CASSREGLAGGYEQYF. CDR3 bases: TGTGCCAGTAGTAGAGAGGGACTAGCGGGAGGCTACGAGCAGTACTTC.

The chain couples TRBV5-1 to TRBJ2-5; tentatively, D is TRBD1 (5 bases). This CDR3 has 14 residues. The germline CDR1 and CDR2 sequences are SGHRS and YFSETQ. Trimming cost V 1 base and J 1 base, with 8 bases left between them. Here the CDR3 DNA reads TGCGCCAGCAGCTTGACGACAGTCCAAGAGACCCAGTACTTC. Amino acid sequence: CASSLTTVQETQYF.

V usage is TRBV18 and J usage is TRBJ2-3; 7 bases line up with TRBD1. The CDR3 is 14 amino acids. Trimming at V came to 2 bases and at J to 6 bases, leaving 5 bases not matched to a gene. From germline, CDR1 is KGHSH and CDR2 LQKENI. CDR3 bases: TGTGCCAGCTCACCAGCAGGGGGAAGGGATACGCAGTATTTT. Amino acid sequence: CASSPAGGRDTQYF.

The rearrangement joins TRBV27 to TRBJ1-4; D remains ambiguous. This CDR3 is built from 15 residues. V shed 2 bases and J shed 4 bases, with 11 bases lying between them. Germline CDR1 MNHEY, CDR2 SMNVEV (reference sequence). The CDR3 coding sequence is TGTGCCAGCAGTTTACGCAGACGGTTTAATGAAAAACTGTTTTTT. Its translation: CASSLRRRFNEKLFF.

The chain combines TRBV10-2 with TRBJ2-5; 10 nucleotides line up with TRBD1. This CDR3 has 15 amino acids. Germline CDR1 WSHSY, CDR2 SAAADI. V lost 6 bases to trimming and J lost 2 bases; unmatched junction nucleotides: 6. CDR3 protein: CASRAGQGRQETQYF. The CDR3 DNA follows: TGCGCCAGCAGGGCGGGACAGGGGAGGCAAGAGACCCAGTACTTC.

CDR3 DNA sequence: TGTGCCATCAGTGATCAAATCAGGGCAGATACGCAGTATTTT. It encodes CAISDQIRADTQYF. This rearrangement joins TRBV10-3 to TRBJ2-3; D possibly corresponds to TRBD1 (5 bases). The CDR3 loop spans 14 amino acids. CDR1 is ENHRY, CDR2 SYGVKD, per germline. The V and J ends lost 3 bases and 4 bases respectively, with 11 bases between them.

In this sample, this clone turned up a few times. V gene TRBV18 combines with J gene TRBJ2-7, with 8 bases identical to TRBD2. The CDR3 runs to 14 residues. V was clipped by 6 bases and J by 2 bases; unmatched bases: 6. Germline V gene data show CDR1 as KGHSH and CDR2 as LQKENI. The CDR3 nucleotides read TGTGCCAGCTCCCGACGGGGGGGCACCTACGAGCAGTACTTC. It codes for CASSRRGGTYEQYF.

The V and J genes are TRBV28 and TRBJ2-1, with D perhaps matching TRBD2 (6 bases). The ends were cut back, 6 bases at V and 5 bases at J, with 17 bases in the middle. The germline CDR1 and CDR2 sequences are MDHEN and SYDVKM. The CDR3 runs 15 residues. Here the CDR3 DNA reads TGTGCCAGCAGGTCTGGCGGGACCGGCAACAATGAGCAGTTCTTC. Its protein is CASRSGGTGNNEQFF.

The chain joins TRBV6-1 to TRBJ2-7; D is perhaps TRBD2 (6 bases). Trimming pared 6 bases from V and 4 bases from J, leaving 10 bases between. Germline CDR1 is MNHNS and CDR2 is SASEGT. This CDR3 comprises 12 residues. The CDR3 DNA sequence: TGTGCCAGCAGCGATGGGGGGTACGAGCAGTACTTC. This sequence encodes CASSDGGYEQYF.

This sequence joins TRBV11-3 and TRBJ2-2; no clear D gene. Deletions cut 9 bases from V and 6 bases from J, with 8 bases between. CDR1 is SGHNT, CDR2 YENEEA, per germline. The CDR3 is made up of 11 amino acids. CDR3 amino acids: CASSGSGELFF. CDR3 sequence (DNA): TGTGCCAGTTCAGGCTCCGGGGAGCTGTTTTTT.

This chain joins TRBV7-8 and TRBJ2-7, with unresolved D. CDR3 length equals 12 residues. The V and J ends lost 5 bases and 6 bases respectively, with 11 bases between them. Germline-derived CDR1 and CDR2 are SGHVS and FQNEAQ. The CDR3 protein is CASSPLPGEQYF. CDR3 bases: TGTGCCAGCAGCCCTCTCCCAGGCGAGCAGTACTTC.

This chain links TRBV5-6 with TRBJ1-5; no clear D gene. Per the germline V gene, CDR1 is SGHDT and CDR2 is YYEEEE. The V gene lost 0 bases and the J gene lost 0 bases, with 10 bases spanning the gap. The CDR3 length is 16 residues. The CDR3 is CASSLGGSNSNQPQHF. CDR3 nucleotides: TGTGCCAGCAGCTTGGGAGGATCTAATAGCAATCAGCCCCAGCATTTT.

In this sample, this clone turned up once. The chain carries TRBV11-2 and TRBJ2-1; no clear D gene. V was pared by 2 bases and J by 5 bases, with 16 bases between. The CDR3 has 16 residues. The germline CDR1 and CDR2 sequences are SGHAT and FQNNGV. CDR3 residues: CASSLRAATYDNEQFF. The CDR3 region has the DNA TGTGCCAGCAGCTTACGAGCTGCGACCTACGACAATGAGCAGTTCTTC.